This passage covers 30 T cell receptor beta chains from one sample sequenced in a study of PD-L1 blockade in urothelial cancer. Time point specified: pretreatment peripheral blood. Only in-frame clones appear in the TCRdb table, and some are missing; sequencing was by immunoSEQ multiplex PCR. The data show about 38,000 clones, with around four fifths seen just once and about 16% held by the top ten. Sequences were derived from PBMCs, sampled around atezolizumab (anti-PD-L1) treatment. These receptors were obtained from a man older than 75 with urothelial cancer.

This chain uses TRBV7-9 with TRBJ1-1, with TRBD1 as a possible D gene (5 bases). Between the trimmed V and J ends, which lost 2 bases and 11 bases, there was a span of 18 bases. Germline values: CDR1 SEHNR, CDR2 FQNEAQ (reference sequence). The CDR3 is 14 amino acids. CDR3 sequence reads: CASSLSGGAPRAFF. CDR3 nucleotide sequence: TGTGCCAGCAGCTTATCGGGAGGGGCCCCCCGGGCTTTCTTT.

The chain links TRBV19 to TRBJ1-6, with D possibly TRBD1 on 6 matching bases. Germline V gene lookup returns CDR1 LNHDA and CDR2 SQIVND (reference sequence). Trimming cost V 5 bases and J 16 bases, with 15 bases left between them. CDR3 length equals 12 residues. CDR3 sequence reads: CASSPRTERLHF. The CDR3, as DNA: TGTGCCAGTAGTCCTCGGACAGAAAGGCTCCACTTT.

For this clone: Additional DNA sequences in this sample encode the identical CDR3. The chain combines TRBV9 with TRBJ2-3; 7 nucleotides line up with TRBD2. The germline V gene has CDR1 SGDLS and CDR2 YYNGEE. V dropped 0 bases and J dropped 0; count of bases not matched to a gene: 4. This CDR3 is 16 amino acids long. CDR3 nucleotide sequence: TGTGCCAGCAGCGTAGGTGCTAGCGGCAGCACAGATACGCAGTATTTT. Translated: CASSVGASGSTDTQYF.

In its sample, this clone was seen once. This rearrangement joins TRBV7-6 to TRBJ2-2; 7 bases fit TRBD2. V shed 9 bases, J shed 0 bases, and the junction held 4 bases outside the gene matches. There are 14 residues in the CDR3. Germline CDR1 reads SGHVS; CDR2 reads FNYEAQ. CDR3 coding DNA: TGTGCCAGTGGAGCGGGAACGAACACCGGGGAGCTGTTTTTT. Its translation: CASGAGTNTGELFF.

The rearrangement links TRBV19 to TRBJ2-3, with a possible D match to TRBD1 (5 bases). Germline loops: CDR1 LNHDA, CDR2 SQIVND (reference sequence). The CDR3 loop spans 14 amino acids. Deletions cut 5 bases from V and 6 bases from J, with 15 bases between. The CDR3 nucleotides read TGTGCCAGTAGTTTTCTTGCAGGGCTCGATACGCAGTATTTT. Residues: CASSFLAGLDTQYF. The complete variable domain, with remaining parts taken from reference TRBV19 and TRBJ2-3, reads DGGITQSPKYLFRKEGQNVTLSCEQNLNHDAMYWYRQDPGQGLRLIYYSQIVNDFQKGDIAEGYSVSREKKESFPLTVTSAQKNPTAFYLCASSFLAGLDTQYFGPGTRLTVL.

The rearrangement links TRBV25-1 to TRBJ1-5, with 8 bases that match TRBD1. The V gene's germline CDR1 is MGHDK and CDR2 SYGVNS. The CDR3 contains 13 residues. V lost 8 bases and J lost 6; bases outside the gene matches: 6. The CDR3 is CASGTGGGQPQHF. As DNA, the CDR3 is TGTGCCAGCGGCACAGGGGGTGGTCAGCCCCAGCATTTT.

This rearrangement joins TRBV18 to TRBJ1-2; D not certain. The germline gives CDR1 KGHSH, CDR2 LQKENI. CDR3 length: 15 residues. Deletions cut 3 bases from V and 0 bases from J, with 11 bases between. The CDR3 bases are TGTGCCAGCTCACCGGATACAGCCTCTAACTATGGCTACACCTTC. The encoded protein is CASSPDTASNYGYTF.

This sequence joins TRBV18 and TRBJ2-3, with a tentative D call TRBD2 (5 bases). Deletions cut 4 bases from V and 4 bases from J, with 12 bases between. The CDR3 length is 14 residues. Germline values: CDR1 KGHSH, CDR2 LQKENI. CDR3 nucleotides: TGTGCCAGCTCACAAGGTCCAGCGGCAGATACGCAGTATTTT. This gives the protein CASSQGPAADTQYF.

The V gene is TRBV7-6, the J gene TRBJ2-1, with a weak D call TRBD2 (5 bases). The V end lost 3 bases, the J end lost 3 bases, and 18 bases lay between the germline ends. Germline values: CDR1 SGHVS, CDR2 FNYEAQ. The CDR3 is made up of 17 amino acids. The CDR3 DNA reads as TGTGCCAGCAGCTTCCGCTTGGTGGGAGAGGGCTACAATGAGCAGTTCTTC. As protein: CASSFRLVGEGYNEQFF.

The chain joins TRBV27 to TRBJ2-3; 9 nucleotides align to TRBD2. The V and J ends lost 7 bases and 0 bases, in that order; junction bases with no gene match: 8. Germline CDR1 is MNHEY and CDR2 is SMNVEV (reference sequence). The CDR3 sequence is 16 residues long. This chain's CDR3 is CASTSRGGVSTDTQYF. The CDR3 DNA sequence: TGTGCCAGCACTTCGCGGGGGGGCGTCAGCACAGATACGCAGTATTTT.

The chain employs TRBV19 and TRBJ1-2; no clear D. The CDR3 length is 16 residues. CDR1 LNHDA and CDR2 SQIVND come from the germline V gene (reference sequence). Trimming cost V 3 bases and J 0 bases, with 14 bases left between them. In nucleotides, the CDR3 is TGTGCCAGTAGTATTAAGCTCGGCCGGGCTAACTATGGCTACACCTTC. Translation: CASSIKLGRANYGYTF.

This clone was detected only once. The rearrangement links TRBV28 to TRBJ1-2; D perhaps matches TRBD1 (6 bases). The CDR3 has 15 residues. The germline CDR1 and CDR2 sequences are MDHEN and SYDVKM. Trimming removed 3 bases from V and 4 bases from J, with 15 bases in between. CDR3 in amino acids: CASSLMDRPFYGYTF. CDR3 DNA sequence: TGTGCCAGCAGTTTGATGGACAGACCCTTCTATGGCTACACCTTC.

The CDR3 spells CASSPPEGGVYGYTF. In nucleotides, the CDR3 is TGTGCCAGCTCACCACCGGAAGGGGGTGTCTATGGCTACACCTTC. The chain couples TRBV18 to TRBJ1-2; D may be TRBD1 (6 bases). V dropped 0 bases and J dropped 4 bases, with 12 bases sitting between them. CDR1 KGHSH and CDR2 LQKENI come from the germline V gene. This CDR3 is 15 amino acids long.

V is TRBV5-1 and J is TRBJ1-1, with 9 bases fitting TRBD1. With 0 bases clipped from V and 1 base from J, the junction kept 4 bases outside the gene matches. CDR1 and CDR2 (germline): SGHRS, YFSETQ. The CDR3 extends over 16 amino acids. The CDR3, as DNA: TGCGCCAGCAGCTTGGAAGGACAGGGGCAGAACACTGAAGCTTTCTTT. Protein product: CASSLEGQGQNTEAFF.

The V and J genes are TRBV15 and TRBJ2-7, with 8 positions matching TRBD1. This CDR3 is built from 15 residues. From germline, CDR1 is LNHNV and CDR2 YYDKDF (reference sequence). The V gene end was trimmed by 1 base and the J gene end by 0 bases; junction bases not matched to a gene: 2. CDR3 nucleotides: TGTGCCACCAGCAGAGGGACAGGGAGCTCCTACGAGCAGTACTTC. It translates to CATSRGTGSSYEQYF.

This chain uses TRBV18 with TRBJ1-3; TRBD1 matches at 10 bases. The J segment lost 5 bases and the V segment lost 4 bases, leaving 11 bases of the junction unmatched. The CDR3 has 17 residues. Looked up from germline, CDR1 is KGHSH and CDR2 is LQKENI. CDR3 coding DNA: TGTGCCAGCTCACGGGCCGGGACAGGGGACGGTAGAAACACCATATATTTT. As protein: CASSRAGTGDGRNTIYF.

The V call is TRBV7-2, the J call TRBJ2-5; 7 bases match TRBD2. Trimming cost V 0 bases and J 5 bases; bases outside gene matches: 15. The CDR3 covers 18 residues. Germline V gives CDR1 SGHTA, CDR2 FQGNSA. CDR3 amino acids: CASSLAILSPRGSETQYF. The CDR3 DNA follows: TGTGCCAGCAGCTTAGCCATATTATCCCCTCGCGGGAGTGAGACCCAGTACTTC.

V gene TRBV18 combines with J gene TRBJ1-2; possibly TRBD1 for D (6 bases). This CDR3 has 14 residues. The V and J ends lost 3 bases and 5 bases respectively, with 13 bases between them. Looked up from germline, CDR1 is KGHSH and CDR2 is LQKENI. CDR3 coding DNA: TGTGCCAGCTCACCCTCGGACAGCTCATATGGCTACACCTTC. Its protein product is CASSPSDSSYGYTF.

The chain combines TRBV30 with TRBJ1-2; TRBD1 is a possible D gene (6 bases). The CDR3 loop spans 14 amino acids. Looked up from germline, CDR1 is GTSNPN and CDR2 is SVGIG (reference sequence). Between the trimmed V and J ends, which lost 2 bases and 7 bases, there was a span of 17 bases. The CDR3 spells CAWSTQGWGGGYTF. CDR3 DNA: TGTGCCTGGAGTACACAGGGCTGGGGTGGTGGCTACACCTTC.

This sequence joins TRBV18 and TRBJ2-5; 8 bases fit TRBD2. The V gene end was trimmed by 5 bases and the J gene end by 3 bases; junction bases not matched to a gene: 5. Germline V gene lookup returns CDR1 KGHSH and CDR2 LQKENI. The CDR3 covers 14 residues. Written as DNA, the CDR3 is TGTGCCAGCTCATTGAGCGGGAGAAAAGAGACCCAGTACTTC. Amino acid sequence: CASSLSGRKETQYF.

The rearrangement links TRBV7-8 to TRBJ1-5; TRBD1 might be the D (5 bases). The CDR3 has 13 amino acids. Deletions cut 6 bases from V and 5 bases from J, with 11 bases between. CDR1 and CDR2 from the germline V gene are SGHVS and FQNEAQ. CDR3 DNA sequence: TGTGCCAGCAGTACGCAGGGCGATCAGCCCCAGCATTTT. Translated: CASSTQGDQPQHF.

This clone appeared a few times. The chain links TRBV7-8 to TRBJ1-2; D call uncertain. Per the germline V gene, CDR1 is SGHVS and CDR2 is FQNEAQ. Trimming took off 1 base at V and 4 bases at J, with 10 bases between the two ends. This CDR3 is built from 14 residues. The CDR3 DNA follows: TGTGCCAGCAGCTTAGGCGGGGTAGGCTATGGCTACACCTTC. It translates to CASSLGGVGYGYTF.

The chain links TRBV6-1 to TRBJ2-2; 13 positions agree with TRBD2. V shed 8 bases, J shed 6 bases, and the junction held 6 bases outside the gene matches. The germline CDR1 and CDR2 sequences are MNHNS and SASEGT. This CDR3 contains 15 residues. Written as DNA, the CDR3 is TGTGCCAGCTTCTTGGGACTAGCGGGACCCGGGGAGCTGTTTTTT. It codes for CASFLGLAGPGELFF.

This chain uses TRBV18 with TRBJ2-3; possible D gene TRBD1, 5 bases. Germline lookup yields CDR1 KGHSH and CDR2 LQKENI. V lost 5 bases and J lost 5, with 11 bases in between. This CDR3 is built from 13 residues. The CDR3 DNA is TGTGCCAGCTCATCGTTCACAGGAGATACGCAGTATTTT. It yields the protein CASSSFTGDTQYF.

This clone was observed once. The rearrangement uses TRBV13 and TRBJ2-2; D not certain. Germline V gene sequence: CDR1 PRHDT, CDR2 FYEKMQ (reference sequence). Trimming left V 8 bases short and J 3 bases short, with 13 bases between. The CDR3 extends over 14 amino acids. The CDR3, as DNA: TGTGCCAGCGCGAGGCATGTGGACACCGGGGAGCTGTTTTTT. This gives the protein CASARHVDTGELFF.

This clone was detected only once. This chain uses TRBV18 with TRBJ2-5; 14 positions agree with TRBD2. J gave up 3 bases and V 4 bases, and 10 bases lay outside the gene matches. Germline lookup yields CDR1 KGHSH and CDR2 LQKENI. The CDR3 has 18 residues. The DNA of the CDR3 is TGTGCCAGCTCACAATTTCCCGGGACTAGCGGGAGAGAAGAGACCCAGTACTTC. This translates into CASSQFPGTSGREETQYF.

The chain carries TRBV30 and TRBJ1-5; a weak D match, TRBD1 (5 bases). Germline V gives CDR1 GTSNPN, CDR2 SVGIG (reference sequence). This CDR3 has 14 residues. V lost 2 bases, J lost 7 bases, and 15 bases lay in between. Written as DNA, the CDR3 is TGTGCCTGGAGTTCGGAGGGGAAGGGACAGCCCCAGCATTTT. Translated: CAWSSEGKGQPQHF.

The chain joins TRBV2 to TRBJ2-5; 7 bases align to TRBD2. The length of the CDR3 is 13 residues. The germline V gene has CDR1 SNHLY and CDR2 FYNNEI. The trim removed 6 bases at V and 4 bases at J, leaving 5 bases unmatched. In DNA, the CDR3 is TGTGCCAGCAGCTTCACGGGAGGAGAGACCCAGTACTTC. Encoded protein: CASSFTGGETQYF.

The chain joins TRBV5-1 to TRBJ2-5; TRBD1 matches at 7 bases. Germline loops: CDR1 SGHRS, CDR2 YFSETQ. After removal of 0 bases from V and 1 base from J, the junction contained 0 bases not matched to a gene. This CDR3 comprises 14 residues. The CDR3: CASSLGTGQETQYF. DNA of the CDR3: TGCGCCAGCAGCTTGGGGACAGGCCAAGAGACCCAGTACTTC.

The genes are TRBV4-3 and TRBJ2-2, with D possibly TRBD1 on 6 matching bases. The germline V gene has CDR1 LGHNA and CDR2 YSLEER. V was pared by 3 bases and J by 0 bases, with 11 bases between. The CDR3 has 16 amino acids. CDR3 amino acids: CASSQRTETNTGELFF. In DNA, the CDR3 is TGCGCCAGCAGCCAGAGGACAGAGACGAACACCGGGGAGCTGTTTTTT.